The T cell receptor beta chain described here comes from a study of PD-L1 blockade in urothelial cancer. Background on the study: At 6 weeks and at 3 weeks (second dose) after treatment start, blood was analyzed. Median T cell yield from blood was fewer than 150,000.

CDR1 and CDR2 from the germline V gene are LNHNV and YYDKDF (reference sequence). CDR3 length: 17 amino acids. V lost 0 bases, J lost 7 bases, and 11 bases stayed unmatched. Enrolled patients showed locally advanced or metastatic urothelial carcinoma. This clone was picked up one time. Each PCR contained spiked-in synthetic TCR analog templates. Here immunoSEQ multiplex PCR was the method, and the copy in TCRdb shows in-frame clones only, minus some. The sample lists roughly 50,000 clones; roughly 80% were seen once. The chain joins TRBV15 to TRBJ2-3; 9 nucleotides match TRBD2. This clonotype was sampled from an older man with urothelial cancer. Specimen: PBMCs, collected around atezolizumab (anti-PD-L1) treatment. The CDR3 sequence is CATSRDEAGGLGNTQYF. The CDR3 region has the DNA TGTGCCACCAGCAGAGATGAGGCGGGAGGGCTTGGGAATACGCAGTATTTT. Full variable domain (remainder filled in from reference TRBV15 and TRBJ2-3): DAMVIQNPRYQVTQFGKPVTLSCSQTLNHNVMYWYQQKSSQAPKLLFHYYDKDFNNEADTPDNFQSRRPNTSFCFLDIRSPGLGDTAMYLCATSRDEAGGLGNTQYFGPGTRLTVL.